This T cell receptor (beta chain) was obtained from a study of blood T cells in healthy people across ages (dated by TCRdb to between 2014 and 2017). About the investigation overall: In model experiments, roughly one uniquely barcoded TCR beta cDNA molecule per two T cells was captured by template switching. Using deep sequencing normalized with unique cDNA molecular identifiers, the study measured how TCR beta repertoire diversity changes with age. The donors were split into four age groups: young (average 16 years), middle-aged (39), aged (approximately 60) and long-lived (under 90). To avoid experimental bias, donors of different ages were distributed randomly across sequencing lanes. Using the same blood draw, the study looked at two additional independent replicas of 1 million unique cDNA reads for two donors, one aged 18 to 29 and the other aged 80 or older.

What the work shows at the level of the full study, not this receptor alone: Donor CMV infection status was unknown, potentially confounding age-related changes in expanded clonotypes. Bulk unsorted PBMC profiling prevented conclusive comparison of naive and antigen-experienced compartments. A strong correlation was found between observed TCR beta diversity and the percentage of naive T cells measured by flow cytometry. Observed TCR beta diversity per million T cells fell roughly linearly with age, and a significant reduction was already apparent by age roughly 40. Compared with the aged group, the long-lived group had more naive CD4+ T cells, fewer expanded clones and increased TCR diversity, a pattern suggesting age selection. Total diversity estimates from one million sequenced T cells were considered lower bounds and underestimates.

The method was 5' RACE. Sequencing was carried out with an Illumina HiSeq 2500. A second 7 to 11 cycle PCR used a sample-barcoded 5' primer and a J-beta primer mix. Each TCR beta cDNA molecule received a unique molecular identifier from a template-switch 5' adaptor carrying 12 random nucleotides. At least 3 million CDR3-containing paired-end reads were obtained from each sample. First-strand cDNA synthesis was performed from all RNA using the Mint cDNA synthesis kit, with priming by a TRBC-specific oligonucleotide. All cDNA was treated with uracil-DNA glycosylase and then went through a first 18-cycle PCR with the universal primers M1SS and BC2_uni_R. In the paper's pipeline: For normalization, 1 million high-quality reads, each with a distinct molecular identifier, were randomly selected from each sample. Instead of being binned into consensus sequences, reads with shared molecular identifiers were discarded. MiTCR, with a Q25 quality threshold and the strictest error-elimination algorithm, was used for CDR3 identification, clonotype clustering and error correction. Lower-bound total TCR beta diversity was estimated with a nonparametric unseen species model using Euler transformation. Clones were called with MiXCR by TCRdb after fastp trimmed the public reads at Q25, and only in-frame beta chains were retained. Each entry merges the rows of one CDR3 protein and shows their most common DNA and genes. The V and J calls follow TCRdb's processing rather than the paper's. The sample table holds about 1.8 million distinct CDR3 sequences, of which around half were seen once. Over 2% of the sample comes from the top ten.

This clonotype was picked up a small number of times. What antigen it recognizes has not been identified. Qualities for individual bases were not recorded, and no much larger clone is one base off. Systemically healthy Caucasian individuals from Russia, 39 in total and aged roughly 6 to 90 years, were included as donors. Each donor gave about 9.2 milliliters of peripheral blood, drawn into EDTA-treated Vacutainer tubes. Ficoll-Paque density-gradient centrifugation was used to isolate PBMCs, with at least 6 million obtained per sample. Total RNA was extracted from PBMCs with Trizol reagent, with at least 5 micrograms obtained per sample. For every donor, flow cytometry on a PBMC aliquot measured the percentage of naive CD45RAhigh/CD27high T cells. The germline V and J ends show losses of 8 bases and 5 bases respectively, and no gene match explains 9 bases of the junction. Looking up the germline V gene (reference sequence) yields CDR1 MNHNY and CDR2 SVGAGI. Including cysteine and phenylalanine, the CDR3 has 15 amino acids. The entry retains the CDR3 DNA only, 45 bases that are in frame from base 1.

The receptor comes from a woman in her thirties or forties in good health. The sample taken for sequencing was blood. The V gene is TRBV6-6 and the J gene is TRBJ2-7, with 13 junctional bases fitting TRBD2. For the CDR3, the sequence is CASSQRGLAGDEQYF. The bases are TGTGCCAGCTCACAACGAGGACTAGCGGGGGACGAGCAGTACTTC.